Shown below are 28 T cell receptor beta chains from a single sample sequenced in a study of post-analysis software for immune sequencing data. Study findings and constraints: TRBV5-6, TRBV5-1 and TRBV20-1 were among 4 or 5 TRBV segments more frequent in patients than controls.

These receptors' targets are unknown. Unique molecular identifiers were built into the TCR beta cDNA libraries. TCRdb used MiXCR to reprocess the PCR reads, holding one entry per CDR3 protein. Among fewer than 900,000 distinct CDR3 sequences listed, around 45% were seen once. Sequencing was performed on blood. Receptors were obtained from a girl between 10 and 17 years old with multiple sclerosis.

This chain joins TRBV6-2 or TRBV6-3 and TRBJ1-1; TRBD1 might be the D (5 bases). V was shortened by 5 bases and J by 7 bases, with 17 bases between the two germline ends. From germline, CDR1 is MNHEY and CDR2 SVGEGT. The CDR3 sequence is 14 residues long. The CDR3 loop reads CASSNVRRGDEAFF. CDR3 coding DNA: TGTGCCAGCAGTAATGTACGCCGAGGGGATGAAGCTTTCTTT.

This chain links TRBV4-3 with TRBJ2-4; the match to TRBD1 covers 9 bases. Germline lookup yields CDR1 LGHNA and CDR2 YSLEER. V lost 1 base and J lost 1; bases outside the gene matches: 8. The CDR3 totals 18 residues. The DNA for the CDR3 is TGCGCCAGCAGCCAAGTGGGACAGGGTATGGGGGCCAAAAACATTCAGTACTTC. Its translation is CASSQVGQGMGAKNIQYF.

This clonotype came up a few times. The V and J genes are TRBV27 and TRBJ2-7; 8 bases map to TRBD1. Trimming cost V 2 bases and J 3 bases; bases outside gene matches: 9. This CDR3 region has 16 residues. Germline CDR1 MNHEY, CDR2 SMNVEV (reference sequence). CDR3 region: CASSLIGTGLSYEQYF. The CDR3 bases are TGTGCCAGCAGTTTAATTGGGACAGGCCTGAGCTACGAGCAGTACTTC.

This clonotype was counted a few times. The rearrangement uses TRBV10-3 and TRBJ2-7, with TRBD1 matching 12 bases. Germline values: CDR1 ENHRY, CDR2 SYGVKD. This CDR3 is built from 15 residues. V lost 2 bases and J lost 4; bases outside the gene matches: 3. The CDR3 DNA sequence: TGTGCCATCAGTGAGAGGGGACAGGGGGCGTACGAGCAGTACTTC. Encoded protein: CAISERGQGAYEQYF.

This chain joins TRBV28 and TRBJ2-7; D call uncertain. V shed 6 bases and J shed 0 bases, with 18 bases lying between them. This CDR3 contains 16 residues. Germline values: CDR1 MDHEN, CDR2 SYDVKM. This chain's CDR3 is CASRTPEDASSYEQYF. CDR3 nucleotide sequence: TGTGCCAGCAGGACACCAGAGGATGCATCCTCCTACGAGCAGTACTTC.

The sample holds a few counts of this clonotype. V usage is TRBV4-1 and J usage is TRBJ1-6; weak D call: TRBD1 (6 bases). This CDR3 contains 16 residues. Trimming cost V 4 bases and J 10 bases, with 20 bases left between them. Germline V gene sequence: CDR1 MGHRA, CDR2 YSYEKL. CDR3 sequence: CASSPGDTVPGSPLHF. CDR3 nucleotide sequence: TGCGCCAGCAGCCCTGGGGACACCGTACCGGGGTCACCCCTCCACTTT.

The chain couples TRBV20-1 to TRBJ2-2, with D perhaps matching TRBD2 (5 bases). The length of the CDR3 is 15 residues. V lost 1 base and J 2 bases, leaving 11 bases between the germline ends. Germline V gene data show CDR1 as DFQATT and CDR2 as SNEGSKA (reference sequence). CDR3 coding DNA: TGCAGTGCTAGAGGAGGACTCACTAACACCGGGGAGCTGTTTTTT. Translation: CSARGGLTNTGELFF.

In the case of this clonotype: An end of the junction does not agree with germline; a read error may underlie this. The DNA of the CDR3 is TGTGCCAGCAGTGACCCGGGACAGGCCCAAGAGACCCCGTACTTC. It codes for CASSDPGQAQETPYF. The V call is TRBV6-5, the J call TRBJ2-5, with TRBD1 matching over 8 bases. Germline V gives CDR1 MNHEY, CDR2 SVGAGI. The length of the CDR3 is 15 residues.

The CDR3, as DNA: TGTGCCAGCAGTTTTCTAGGCTTTTCCTACGAGCAGTACTTC. Its protein is CASSFLGFSYEQYF. The chain recombines TRBV12-3 or TRBV12-4 with TRBJ2-7; no reliable D call. The CDR3 extends over 14 amino acids. Between the trimmed V and J ends, which lost 3 bases and 1 base, there was a span of 10 bases.

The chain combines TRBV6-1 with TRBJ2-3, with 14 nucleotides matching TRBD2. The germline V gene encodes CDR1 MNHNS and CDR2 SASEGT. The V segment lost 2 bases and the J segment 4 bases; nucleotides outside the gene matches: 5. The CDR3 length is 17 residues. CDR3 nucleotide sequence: TGTGCCAGCAGTGAAATTGGACTAGCGGGAGGTGCAGATACGCAGTATTTT. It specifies CASSEIGLAGGADTQYF.

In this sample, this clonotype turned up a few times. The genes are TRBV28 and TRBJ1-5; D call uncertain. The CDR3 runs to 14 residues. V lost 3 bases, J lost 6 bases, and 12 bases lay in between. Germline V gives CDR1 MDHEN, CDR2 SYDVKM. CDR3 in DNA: TGTGCCAGCAGTTTTTCCTTAGCGCGTCAGCCCCAGCATTTT. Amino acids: CASSFSLARQPQHF.

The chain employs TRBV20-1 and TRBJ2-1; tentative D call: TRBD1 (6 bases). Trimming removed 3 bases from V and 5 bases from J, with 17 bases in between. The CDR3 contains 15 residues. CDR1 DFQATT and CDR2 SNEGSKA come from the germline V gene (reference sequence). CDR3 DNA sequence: TGCAGTGCTAGTGCAAGCCAGGGGCACGACAATGAGCAGTTCTTC. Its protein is CSASASQGHDNEQFF.

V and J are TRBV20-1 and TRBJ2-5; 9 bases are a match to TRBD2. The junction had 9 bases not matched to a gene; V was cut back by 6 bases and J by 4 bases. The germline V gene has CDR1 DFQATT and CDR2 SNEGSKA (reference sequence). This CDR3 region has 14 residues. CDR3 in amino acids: CSARLAASGETQYF. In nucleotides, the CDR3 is TGCAGTGCACGACTAGCGGCCTCTGGAGAGACCCAGTACTTC.

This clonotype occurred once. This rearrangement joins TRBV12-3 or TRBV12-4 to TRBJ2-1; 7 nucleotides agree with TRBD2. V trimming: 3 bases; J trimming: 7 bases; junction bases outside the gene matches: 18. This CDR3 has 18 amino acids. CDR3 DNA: TGTGCCAGCAGTTTGTTGATGGGGGGGGAGCCTCTGAGGAATGAGCAGTTCTTC. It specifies CASSLLMGGEPLRNEQFF.

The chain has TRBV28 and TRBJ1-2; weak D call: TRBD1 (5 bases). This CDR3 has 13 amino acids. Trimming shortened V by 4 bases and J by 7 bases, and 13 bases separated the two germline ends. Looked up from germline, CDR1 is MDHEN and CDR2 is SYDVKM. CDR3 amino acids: CASSWQGTSGYTF. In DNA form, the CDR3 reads TGTGCCAGCAGTTGGCAGGGAACCAGTGGCTACACCTTC.

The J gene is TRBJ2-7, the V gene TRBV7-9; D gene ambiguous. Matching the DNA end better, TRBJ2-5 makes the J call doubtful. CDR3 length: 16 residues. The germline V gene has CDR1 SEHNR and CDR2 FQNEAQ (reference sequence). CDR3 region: CASSLGGHRTSETQYF. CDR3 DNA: TGTGCCAGCAGCTTAGGTGGCCACCGCACGTCAGAGACCCAGTACTTC.

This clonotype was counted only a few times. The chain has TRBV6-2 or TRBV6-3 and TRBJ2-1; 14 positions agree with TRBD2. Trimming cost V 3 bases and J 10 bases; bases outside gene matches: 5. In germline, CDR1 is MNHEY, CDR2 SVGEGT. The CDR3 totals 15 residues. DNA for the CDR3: TGTGCCAGCAGTTATGGGACTAGCGGGAGCGGGGAGCAGTTCTTC. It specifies CASSYGTSGSGEQFF.

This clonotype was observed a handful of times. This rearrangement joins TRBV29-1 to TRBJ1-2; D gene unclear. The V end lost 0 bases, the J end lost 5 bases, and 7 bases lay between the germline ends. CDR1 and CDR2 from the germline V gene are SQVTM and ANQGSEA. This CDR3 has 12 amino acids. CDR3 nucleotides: TGCAGCGTTGAAGATCTTGTTTATGGCTACACCTTC. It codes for CSVEDLVYGYTF. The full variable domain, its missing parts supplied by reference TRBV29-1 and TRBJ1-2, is SAVISQKPSRDICQRGTSLTIQCQVDSQVTMMFWYRQQPGQSLTLIATANQGSEATYESGFVIDKFPISRPNLTFSTLTVSNMSPEDSSIYLCSVEDLVYGYTFGSGTRLTVV.

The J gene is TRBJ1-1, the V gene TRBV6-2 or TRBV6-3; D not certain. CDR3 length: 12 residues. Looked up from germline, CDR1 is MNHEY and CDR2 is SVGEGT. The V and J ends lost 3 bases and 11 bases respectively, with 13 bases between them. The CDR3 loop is CASSYHRGRAFF. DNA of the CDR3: TGTGCCAGCAGTTATCATCGAGGGCGGGCTTTCTTT.

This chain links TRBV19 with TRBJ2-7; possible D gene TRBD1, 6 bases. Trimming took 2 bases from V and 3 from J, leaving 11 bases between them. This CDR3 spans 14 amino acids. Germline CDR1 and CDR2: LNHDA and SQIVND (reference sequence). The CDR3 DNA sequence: TGTGCCAGTAGTATAAGGACAGCCGTCTACGAGCAGTACTTC. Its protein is CASSIRTAVYEQYF.

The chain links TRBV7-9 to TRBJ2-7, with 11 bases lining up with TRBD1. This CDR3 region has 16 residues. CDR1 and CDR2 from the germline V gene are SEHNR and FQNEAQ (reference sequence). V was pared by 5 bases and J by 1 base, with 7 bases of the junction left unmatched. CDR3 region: CASSNGQGAGSYEQYF. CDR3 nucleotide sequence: TGTGCCAGCAGCAATGGACAGGGGGCCGGGTCCTACGAGCAGTACTTC.

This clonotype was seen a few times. DNA of the CDR3: TGTGCCAGCAGAGGAGCGGGAGAGGATAATGAGCAGTTCTTC. This translates into CASRGAGEDNEQFF. This sequence joins TRBV14 and TRBJ2-1; 8 bases agree with TRBD2. J gave up 7 bases and V 6 bases, and 8 bases lay outside the gene matches. Germline V lookup: CDR1 SGHDN, CDR2 FVKESK. This CDR3 is 14 amino acids long.

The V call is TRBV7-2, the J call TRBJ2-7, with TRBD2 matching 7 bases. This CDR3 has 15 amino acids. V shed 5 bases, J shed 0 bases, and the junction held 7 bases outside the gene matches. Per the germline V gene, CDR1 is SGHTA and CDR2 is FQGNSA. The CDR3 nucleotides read TGTGCCAGCAGCCGTGCGGGGGTTCACTCCTACGAGCAGTACTTC. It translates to CASSRAGVHSYEQYF.

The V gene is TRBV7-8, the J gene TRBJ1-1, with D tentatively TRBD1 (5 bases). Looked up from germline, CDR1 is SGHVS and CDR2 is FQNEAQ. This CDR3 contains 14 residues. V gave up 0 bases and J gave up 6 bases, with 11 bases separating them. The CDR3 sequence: CASSLAAGLSEAFF. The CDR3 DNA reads TGTGCCAGCAGCTTAGCGGCGGGGCTCTCTGAAGCTTTCTTT.

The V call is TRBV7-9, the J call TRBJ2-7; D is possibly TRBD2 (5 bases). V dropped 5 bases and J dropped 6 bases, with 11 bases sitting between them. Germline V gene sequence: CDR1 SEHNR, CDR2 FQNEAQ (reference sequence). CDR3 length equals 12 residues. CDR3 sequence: CASSIGGGEQYF. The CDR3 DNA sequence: TGTGCCAGCAGCATAGGCGGAGGCGAGCAGTACTTC. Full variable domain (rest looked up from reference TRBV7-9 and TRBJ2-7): DTGVSQNPRHKITKRGQNVTFRCDPISEHNRLYWYRQTLGQGPEFLTYFQNEAQLEKSRLLSDRFSAERPKGSFSTLEIQRTEQGDSAMYLCASSIGGGEQYFGPGTRLTVT.

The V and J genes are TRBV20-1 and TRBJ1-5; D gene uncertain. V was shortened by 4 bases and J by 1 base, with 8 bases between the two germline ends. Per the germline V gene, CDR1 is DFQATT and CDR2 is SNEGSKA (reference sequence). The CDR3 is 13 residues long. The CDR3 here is CSANEMSNQPQHF. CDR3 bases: TGCAGTGCTAATGAGATGAGCAATCAGCCCCAGCATTTT.

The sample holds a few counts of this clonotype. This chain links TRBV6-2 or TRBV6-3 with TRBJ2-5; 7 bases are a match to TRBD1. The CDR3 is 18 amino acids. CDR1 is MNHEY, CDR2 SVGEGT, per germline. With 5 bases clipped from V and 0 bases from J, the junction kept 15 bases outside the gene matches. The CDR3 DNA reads TGTGCCAGCAGTCGCGGCCCACCCAAGACAGGGAACCAAGAGACCCAGTACTTC. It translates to CASSRGPPKTGNQETQYF.

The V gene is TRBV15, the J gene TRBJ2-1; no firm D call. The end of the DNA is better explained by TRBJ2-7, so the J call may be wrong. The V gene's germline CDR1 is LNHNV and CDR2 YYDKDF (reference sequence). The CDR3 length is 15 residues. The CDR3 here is CATSRETAIRYEQYF. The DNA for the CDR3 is TGTGCCACCAGCAGAGAGACTGCCATCCGTTACGAGCAGTACTTC.